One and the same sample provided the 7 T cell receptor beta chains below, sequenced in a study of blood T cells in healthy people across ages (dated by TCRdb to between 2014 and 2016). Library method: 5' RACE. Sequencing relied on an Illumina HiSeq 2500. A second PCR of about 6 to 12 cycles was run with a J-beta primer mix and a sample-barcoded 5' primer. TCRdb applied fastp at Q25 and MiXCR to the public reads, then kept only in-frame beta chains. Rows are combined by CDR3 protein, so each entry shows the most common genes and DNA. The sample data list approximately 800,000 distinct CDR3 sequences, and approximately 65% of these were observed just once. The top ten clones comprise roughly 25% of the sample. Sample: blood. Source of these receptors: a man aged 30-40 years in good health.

CDR3 in amino acids: CASSQPGLNQPQHF. The CDR3 DNA sequence: TGTGCCAGCAGCCAACCGGGACTCAATCAGCCCCAGCATTTT. The V gene is TRBV7-9, the J gene TRBJ1-5, with a tentative D call TRBD1 (5 bases). The ends were cut back, 5 bases at V and 3 bases at J, with 11 bases in the middle. CDR1 and CDR2 (germline): SEHNR, FQNEAQ (reference sequence). The CDR3 loop spans 14 amino acids.

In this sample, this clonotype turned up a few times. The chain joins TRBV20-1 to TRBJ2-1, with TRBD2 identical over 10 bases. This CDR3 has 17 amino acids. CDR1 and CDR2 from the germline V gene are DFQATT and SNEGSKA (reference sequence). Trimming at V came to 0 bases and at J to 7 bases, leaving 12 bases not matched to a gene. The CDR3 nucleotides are TGCAGTGCTAGAGATCCCCTCTCTAGCGGGGGTTCAAATGAGCAGTTCTTC. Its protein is CSARDPLSSGGSNEQFF.

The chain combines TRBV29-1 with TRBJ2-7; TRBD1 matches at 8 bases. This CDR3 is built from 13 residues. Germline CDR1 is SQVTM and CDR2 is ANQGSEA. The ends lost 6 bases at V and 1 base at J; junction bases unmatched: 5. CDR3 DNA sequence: TGCAGCGTGACTACAGGGGGTTCCTACGAGCAGTACTTC. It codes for CSVTTGGSYEQYF.

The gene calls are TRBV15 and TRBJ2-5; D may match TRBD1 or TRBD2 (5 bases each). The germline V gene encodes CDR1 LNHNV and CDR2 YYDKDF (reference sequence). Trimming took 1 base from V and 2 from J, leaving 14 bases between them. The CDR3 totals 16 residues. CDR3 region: CATSRGGYGSQETQYF. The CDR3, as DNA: TGTGCCACCAGCAGAGGGGGGTACGGGTCGCAAGAGACCCAGTACTTC.

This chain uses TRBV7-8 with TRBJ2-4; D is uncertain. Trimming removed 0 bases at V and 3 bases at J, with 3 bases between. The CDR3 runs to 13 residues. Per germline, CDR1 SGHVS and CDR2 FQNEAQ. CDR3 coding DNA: TGTGCCAGCAGCTTAGCTATCAAAAACATTCAGTACTTC. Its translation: CASSLAIKNIQYF.

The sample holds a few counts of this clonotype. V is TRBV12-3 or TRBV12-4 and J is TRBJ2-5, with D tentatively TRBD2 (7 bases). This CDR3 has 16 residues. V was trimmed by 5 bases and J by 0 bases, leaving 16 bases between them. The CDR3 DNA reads TGTGCCAGCAGTCCCGGGGGGCTTGGATACCAAGAGACCCAGTACTTC. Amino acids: CASSPGGLGYQETQYF.

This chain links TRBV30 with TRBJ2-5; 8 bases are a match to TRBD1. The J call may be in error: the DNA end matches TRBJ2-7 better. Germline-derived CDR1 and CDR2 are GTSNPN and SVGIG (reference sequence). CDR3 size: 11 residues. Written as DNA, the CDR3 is TGTGCCGGACAGGGATTCCACGAGCAGTACTTC. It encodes CAGQGFHEQYF.